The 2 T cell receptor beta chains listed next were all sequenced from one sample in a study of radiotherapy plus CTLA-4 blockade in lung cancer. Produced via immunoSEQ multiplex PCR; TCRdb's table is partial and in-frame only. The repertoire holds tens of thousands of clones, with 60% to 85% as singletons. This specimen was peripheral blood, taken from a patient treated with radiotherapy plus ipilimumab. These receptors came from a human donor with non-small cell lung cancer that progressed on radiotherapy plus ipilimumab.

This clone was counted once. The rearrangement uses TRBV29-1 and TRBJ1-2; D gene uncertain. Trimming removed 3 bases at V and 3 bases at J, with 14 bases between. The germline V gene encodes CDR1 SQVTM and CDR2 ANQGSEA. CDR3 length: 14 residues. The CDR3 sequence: CSVEVGGSYYGYTF. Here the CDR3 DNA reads TGCAGCGTTGAGGTTGGCGGATCCTACTATGGCTACACCTTC.

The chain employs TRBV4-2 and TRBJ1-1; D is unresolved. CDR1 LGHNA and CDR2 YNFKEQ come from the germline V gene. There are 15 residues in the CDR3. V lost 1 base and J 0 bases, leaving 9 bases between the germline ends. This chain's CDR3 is CASSQGMGMNTEAFF. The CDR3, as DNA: TGTGCCAGCAGCCAAGGTATGGGGATGAACACTGAAGCTTTCTTT.